This section outlines one TCR beta chain sequence together with its context. This sample was included in a study of T cells after posttransplantation cyclophosphamide. CDR1 MNHNY and CDR2 SVGAGI come from the germline V gene (reference sequence). This CDR3 contains 14 residues. With 7 bases clipped from V and 3 bases from J, the junction kept 9 bases outside the gene matches. Method: immunoSEQ multiplex PCR; TCRdb's copy keeps in-frame clones and lacks some. Among under 7,000 clones listed, approximately 90% were seen once. Cyclophosphamide on days +3 and +4 followed busulfan-fludarabine conditioning and a marrow graft.

The genes are TRBV6-6 and TRBJ2-7; TRBD2 agrees at 7 bases. Sequencing was performed on PBMCs, taken 1404 days after allogeneic stem cell transplant with posttransplant cyclophosphamide. This TCR was recovered from a female patient aged 45-60 years who received an allogeneic stem cell transplant from a related donor, was CMV-positive, and had no GVHD. A subset of T cells may come from the graft donor. The CDR3 DNA is TGTGCCAGCATTTGGGGCGCGGGAGTCTACGAGCAGTACTTC. It translates to CASIWGAGVYEQYF.